Listed here are 32 T cell receptor beta chains from one sample, sequenced in a study of cytomegalovirus exposure and HLA in healthy donors. The PCR was carried out with 60 Vbeta primers and 13 Jbeta primers. Assay used: immunoSEQ multiplex PCR; TCRdb lists only in-frame clones, some missing. The sample gives approximately 130,000 clones, nearly 80% of which show up once; over 5.5% is in the top ten. Sequenced material: PBMCs. These receptors all come from a middle-aged woman in good health and CMV-seronegative.

CDR3 DNA sequence: TGTGCCAGCACCCAGGGGACCTACAATGAGCAGTTCTTC. Translating it yields CASTQGTYNEQFF. The rearrangement uses TRBV6-6 and TRBJ2-1; TRBD1 is a possible D gene (6 bases). CDR1 is MNHNY and CDR2 is SVGAGI in the germline V gene (reference sequence). The CDR3 covers 13 residues. V was clipped by 7 bases and J by 2 bases, with 9 bases between them.

The chain combines TRBV27 with TRBJ2-7; 13 bases align to TRBD2. V was clipped by 4 bases and J by 3 bases; unmatched bases: 15. The CDR3 contains 19 residues. Germline CDR1 is MNHEY and CDR2 is SMNVEV (reference sequence). CDR3 in DNA: TGTGCCAGCAGTTCCCTCTCCGATTGGACTAGCGGGAGTTTCTACGAGCAGTACTTC. Translated, it gives CASSSLSDWTSGSFYEQYF.

The J gene is TRBJ2-5, the V gene TRBV19; 9 bases fit TRBD1. The CDR3 covers 14 residues. The germline gives CDR1 LNHDA, CDR2 SQIVND (reference sequence). V lost 8 bases to trimming and J lost 1 base; unmatched junction nucleotides: 5. The CDR3 DNA is TGTGCCAGTGGGGACAGGGCGGTCCAAGAGACCCAGTACTTC. It translates to CASGDRAVQETQYF. Looking up the rest from reference TRBV19 and TRBJ2-5 gives the full variable domain: DGGITQSPKYLFRKEGQNVTLSCEQNLNHDAMYWYRQDPGQGLRLIYYSQIVNDFQKGDIAEGYSVSREKKESFPLTVTSAQKNPTAFYLCASGDRAVQETQYFGPGTRLLVL.

V is TRBV28 and J is TRBJ2-7; 8 positions match TRBD2. The V and J ends lost 5 bases and 6 bases, in that order; junction bases with no gene match: 9. CDR1 is MDHEN, CDR2 SYDVKM, per germline. This CDR3 comprises 14 residues. Written as DNA, the CDR3 is TGTGCCAGCAGTCCATACGGGAGGGCCGGCGAGCAGTACTTC. Its translation is CASSPYGRAGEQYF.

This chain connects TRBV7-9 to TRBJ2-1, with TRBD2 as a possible D gene (5 bases). Per germline, CDR1 SEHNR and CDR2 FQNEAQ (reference sequence). The V gene lost 5 bases and the J gene lost 4 bases, with 15 bases spanning the gap. CDR3 size: 15 residues. CDR3 region: CASSPSRTSYNEQFF. CDR3 in DNA: TGTGCCAGCAGCCCGAGCAGGACTTCGTACAATGAGCAGTTCTTC. The full variable domain, its missing parts supplied by reference TRBV7-9 and TRBJ2-1, is DTGVSQNPRHKITKRGQNVTFRCDPISEHNRLYWYRQTLGQGPEFLTYFQNEAQLEKSRLLSDRFSAERPKGSFSTLEIQRTEQGDSAMYLCASSPSRTSYNEQFFGPGTRLTVL.

The chain recombines TRBV7-2 with TRBJ1-1; possible D gene TRBD1, 6 bases. V dropped 5 bases and J dropped 1 base, with 17 bases sitting between them. Germline V CDR1 and CDR2: SGHTA, FQGNSA. The CDR3 runs to 16 residues. CDR3 residues: CASSRPLQGANTEAFF. The CDR3 nucleotides read TGTGCCAGCAGCCGCCCCCTACAGGGAGCGAACACTGAAGCTTTCTTT.

J is TRBJ2-5 and V is TRBV5-1, with no clear D. The ends were cut back, 4 bases at V and 5 bases at J, with 12 bases in the middle. CDR1 and CDR2 (germline): SGHRS, YFSETQ. The CDR3 runs to 13 residues. CDR3 in amino acids: CASSVGVSETQYF. The CDR3 DNA follows: TGCGCCAGCAGCGTCGGAGTCAGTGAGACCCAGTACTTC.

This clone was observed a handful of times. This rearrangement joins TRBV5-5 to TRBJ2-7; D is unclear. This CDR3 region has 12 residues. Trimming removed 1 base at V and 6 bases at J, with 8 bases between. CDR1 is SGHKS and CDR2 is YYEKEE in the germline V gene (reference sequence). As DNA, the CDR3 is TGTGCCAGCAGCTTGACTGAATCCGAGCAGTACTTC. Amino acid sequence: CASSLTESEQYF.

J is TRBJ2-7 and V is TRBV4-1; 9 bases match TRBD2. With 2 bases clipped from V and 5 bases from J, the junction kept 19 bases outside the gene matches. The CDR3 runs 19 residues. The germline CDR1 and CDR2 sequences are MGHRA and YSYEKL. For the CDR3, the DNA is TGCGCCAGCAGCCAAACATTTTTAAGGGGTGGGGTAGCGGGAGACGAGCAGTACTTC. Residues: CASSQTFLRGGVAGDEQYF.

CDR3 loop: CASSQVSGDSRLYEQYF. The CDR3 DNA reads TGCGCCAGCAGCCAAGTCTCGGGGGACTCGAGGCTCTACGAGCAGTACTTC. The rearrangement uses TRBV4-1 and TRBJ2-7, with TRBD2 as a possible D gene (6 bases). The CDR3 covers 17 residues. Germline CDR1 MGHRA, CDR2 YSYEKL. The germline V and J ends were trimmed by 1 base and 3 bases, with 19 bases remaining between them.

This chain connects TRBV18 to TRBJ2-1, with 12 bases lining up with TRBD2. CDR1 is KGHSH, CDR2 LQKENI, per germline. This CDR3 comprises 16 residues. V dropped 1 base and J dropped 5; count of bases not matched to a gene: 3. CDR3 amino acids: CASSPRTSGKDNEQFF. Written as DNA, the CDR3 is TGTGCCAGCTCACCACGGACTAGCGGGAAAGACAATGAGCAGTTCTTC. The whole variable domain, remainder taken from reference TRBV18 and TRBJ2-1, is NAGVMQNPRHLVRRRGQEARLRCSPMKGHSHVYWYRQLPEEGLKFMVYLQKENIIDESGMPKERFSAEFPKEGPSILRIQQVVRGDSAAYFCASSPRTSGKDNEQFFGPGTRLTVL.

The genes are TRBV15 and TRBJ2-5, with TRBD1 as a possible D gene (5 bases). Germline V gene sequence: CDR1 LNHNV, CDR2 YYDKDF (reference sequence). The CDR3 has 15 amino acids. The V end lost 5 bases, the J end lost 1 base, and 14 bases lay between the germline ends. The CDR3 region is CATSGRQPAQETQYF. The CDR3 DNA sequence: TGTGCCACCAGCGGACGACAGCCCGCCCAAGAGACCCAGTACTTC.

The chain couples TRBV2 to TRBJ2-7, with 7 bases identical to TRBD1. The trim removed 6 bases at V and 0 bases at J, leaving 5 bases unmatched. This CDR3 is built from 14 residues. Germline V gene sequence: CDR1 SNHLY, CDR2 FYNNEI. In DNA form, the CDR3 reads TGTGCCAGCAGCCCGGACAGGAGCTCCTACGAGCAGTACTTC. This codes for CASSPDRSSYEQYF.

V is TRBV7-9 and J is TRBJ2-1, with a possible D match to TRBD2 (6 bases). The CDR3 totals 17 residues. CDR1 is SEHNR and CDR2 is FQNEAQ in the germline V gene (reference sequence). The V end was cut by 3 bases, the J end by 6 bases, with 21 bases between. The CDR3 nucleotides read TGTGCCAGCAGCTTGTTGGGAGGCCGTGGGGGTATCAATGAGCAGTTCTTC. This gives the protein CASSLLGGRGGINEQFF.

The chain employs TRBV29-1 and TRBJ1-2; D is unresolved. V lost 5 bases to trimming and J lost 6 bases, with 13 bases between them. Germline V CDR1 and CDR2: SQVTM, ANQGSEA. CDR3 length equals 12 residues. The CDR3 loop is CSVWPGPDGYTF. The CDR3 nucleotides read TGCAGCGTTTGGCCAGGCCCAGATGGCTACACCTTC. Together with reference TRBV29-1 and TRBJ1-2, the CDR3 gives the full variable domain: SAVISQKPSRDICQRGTSLTIQCQVDSQVTMMFWYRQQPGQSLTLIATANQGSEATYESGFVIDKFPISRPNLTFSTLTVSNMSPEDSSIYLCSVWPGPDGYTFGSGTRLTVV.

A single count supports this clone. This chain joins TRBV18 and TRBJ1-2; D remains ambiguous. V lost 5 bases and J 2 bases, leaving 18 bases between the germline ends. The CDR3 has 16 amino acids. The germline CDR1 and CDR2 sequences are KGHSH and LQKENI. CDR3 in amino acids: CASSANNGVPNYGYTF. For the CDR3, the DNA is TGTGCCAGCTCAGCCAACAACGGGGTCCCCAACTATGGCTACACCTTC.

About this clone: Without the conserved terminal phenylalanine or tryptophan, this CDR3 likely stems from a read error. The limits of the CDR3 on the DNA are not certain, so only TCRdb's listed CDR3 is given. The chain links TRBV5-4 to TRBJ2-7; the table calls TRBD1, which could not be checked here. Germline V gene sequence: CDR1 SGHNT, CDR2 YYREEE (reference sequence). The CDR3 length is 12 residues, termini included. The CDR3: CASSLGTGASSL.

The V and J genes are TRBV7-9 and TRBJ2-1, with TRBD2 as a possible D gene (6 bases). The CDR3 has 16 residues. V was shortened by 1 base and J by 10 bases, with 20 bases between the two germline ends. The germline V gene has CDR1 SEHNR and CDR2 FQNEAQ (reference sequence). Written as DNA, the CDR3 is TGTGCCAGCAGCTTAGGGGGCGGGATAAGAATGAGGGAGCAGTTCTTC. This codes for CASSLGGGIRMREQFF.

The rearrangement joins TRBV5-1 to TRBJ1-2; D unclear. CDR3 size: 13 residues. The germline CDR1 and CDR2 sequences are SGHRS and YFSETQ. V lost 4 bases to trimming and J lost 6 bases, with 13 bases between them. In nucleotides, the CDR3 is TGCGCCAGCAGCCCGGCGGGCGTCGATGGCTACACCTTC. This encodes CASSPAGVDGYTF.

This clone was recorded once. This rearrangement joins TRBV5-4 to TRBJ1-2; 8 nucleotides line up with TRBD1. Unmatched junction bases numbered 4, after V lost 3 bases and J lost 3 bases. Germline loops: CDR1 SGHNT, CDR2 YYREEE (reference sequence). The CDR3 totals 14 residues. CDR3 loop: CASSSGQGHYGYTF. The CDR3 nucleotides read TGTGCCAGCAGCTCCGGACAGGGCCACTATGGCTACACCTTC.

This clone was seen only once. V gene TRBV28 combines with J gene TRBJ1-1; TRBD1 matches at 7 bases. Unmatched junction bases numbered 11, after V lost 8 bases and J lost 8 bases. The V gene's germline CDR1 is MDHEN and CDR2 SYDVKM. This CDR3 is built from 13 residues. CDR3 in amino acids: CASGIRTGLEAFF. CDR3 in DNA: TGTGCCAGCGGAATTAGGACAGGATTAGAAGCTTTCTTT.

This chain joins TRBV7-2 and TRBJ2-1; D perhaps matches TRBD1 (5 bases). The germline V gene encodes CDR1 SGHTA and CDR2 FQGNSA. The CDR3 consists of 13 residues. Trimming took off 6 bases at V and 4 bases at J, with 10 bases between the two ends. The CDR3 DNA follows: TGTGCCAGCAGGAAGGACACTTACAATGAGCAGTTCTTC. Encoded protein: CASRKDTYNEQFF.

J is TRBJ1-4 and V is TRBV5-6; D is possibly TRBD1 (6 bases). The CDR3 loop spans 14 amino acids. CDR1 is SGHDT, CDR2 YYEEEE, per germline. Trimming took 6 bases from V and 10 from J, leaving 19 bases between them. As DNA, the CDR3 is TGTGCCAGCACCACCGGCGGGGGGCTGGGAAAACTGTTTTTT. The encoded protein is CASTTGGGLGKLFF.

This chain uses TRBV6-1 with TRBJ1-4; 11 bases are shared with TRBD1. The junction had 5 bases not matched to a gene; V was cut back by 6 bases and J by 5 bases. CDR3 length: 15 amino acids. Germline CDR1 reads MNHNS; CDR2 reads SASEGT. For the CDR3, the DNA is TGTGCCAGCAGAGGGACAGGGGGGGGGAATGAAAAACTGTTTTTT. Encoded protein: CASRGTGGGNEKLFF.

This clone was seen once. The rearrangement uses TRBV7-6 and TRBJ2-7, with 8 bases matching TRBD1. J gave up 2 bases and V 4 bases, and 7 bases lay outside the gene matches. Germline V gene lookup returns CDR1 SGHVS and CDR2 FNYEAQ. The CDR3 extends over 15 amino acids. This CDR3 reads CASSSGTGSTYEQYF. Here the CDR3 DNA reads TGTGCCAGCAGCTCAGGGACAGGTTCTACCTACGAGCAGTACTTC.

This sequence joins TRBV11-1 and TRBJ2-7; a possible D gene is TRBD2 (6 bases). The CDR3 runs 13 residues. CDR1 and CDR2 (germline): SGHAT, FQDESV (reference sequence). The V and J ends lost 8 bases and 2 bases respectively, with 13 bases between them. CDR3 nucleotide sequence: TGTGCCAGCCTTGGCGGGGAGGCCTACGAGCAGTACTTC. This translates into CASLGGEAYEQYF.

The chain joins TRBV28 to TRBJ2-4; D is possibly TRBD1 (6 bases). Per germline, CDR1 MDHEN and CDR2 SYDVKM. V was cut by 5 bases and J by 0 bases, with 17 bases left in between. This CDR3 comprises 17 residues. In DNA, the CDR3 is TGTGCCAGCAGTCCAAAGGGACAAAGATTAGCCAAAAACATTCAGTACTTC. Protein sequence: CASSPKGQRLAKNIQYF.

The gene calls are TRBV15 and TRBJ2-3; no firm D call. Trimming left V 1 base short and J 4 bases short, with 3 bases between. Germline V gene data show CDR1 as LNHNV and CDR2 as YYDKDF (reference sequence). CDR3 length: 12 amino acids. CDR3 sequence (DNA): TGTGCCACCAGCAGAGCAGCAGATACGCAGTATTTT. Protein: CATSRAADTQYF. Based on the CDR3 plus reference TRBV15 and TRBJ2-3, the full variable domain is DAMVIQNPRYQVTQFGKPVTLSCSQTLNHNVMYWYQQKSSQAPKLLFHYYDKDFNNEADTPDNFQSRRPNTSFCFLDIRSPGLGDTAMYLCATSRAADTQYFGPGTRLTVL.

J is TRBJ1-4 and V is TRBV5-1; maybe TRBD1 (6 bases). V was shortened by 3 bases and J by 5 bases, with 17 bases between the two germline ends. CDR1 is SGHRS, CDR2 YFSETQ, per germline. This CDR3 contains 16 residues. The CDR3 sequence: CASSSDSGQGNEKLFF. In nucleotides, the CDR3 is TGCGCCAGCAGCTCGGACTCGGGGCAGGGGAATGAAAAACTGTTTTTT.

The chain uses TRBV6-5 and TRBJ1-2; no clear D. Germline CDR1 reads MNHEY; CDR2 reads SVGAGI. Trimming cost V 6 bases and J 8 bases, with 19 bases left between them. There are 14 residues in the CDR3. CDR3: CASSMTQFREGYTF. The CDR3 DNA follows: TGTGCCAGCAGCATGACACAATTTCGGGAAGGCTACACCTTC.

This rearrangement joins TRBV5-4 to TRBJ1-2; maybe TRBD1 (5 bases). This CDR3 comprises 13 residues. Germline V lookup: CDR1 SGHNT, CDR2 YYREEE (reference sequence). V was shortened by 4 bases and J by 4 bases, with 11 bases between the two germline ends. CDR3 coding DNA: TGTGCCAGCAGCCGGGGGTCCGGCTATGGCTACACCTTC. Amino acids: CASSRGSGYGYTF.

The genes are TRBV9 and TRBJ2-7; tentative D call: TRBD1 (7 bases). V was cut by 4 bases and J by 9 bases, with 20 bases left in between. CDR1 SGDLS and CDR2 YYNGEE come from the germline V gene. This CDR3 spans 14 amino acids. CDR3 in amino acids: CASSPTGEDSGQYF. For the CDR3, the DNA is TGTGCCAGCAGCCCAACAGGGGAGGATAGCGGGCAGTACTTC.